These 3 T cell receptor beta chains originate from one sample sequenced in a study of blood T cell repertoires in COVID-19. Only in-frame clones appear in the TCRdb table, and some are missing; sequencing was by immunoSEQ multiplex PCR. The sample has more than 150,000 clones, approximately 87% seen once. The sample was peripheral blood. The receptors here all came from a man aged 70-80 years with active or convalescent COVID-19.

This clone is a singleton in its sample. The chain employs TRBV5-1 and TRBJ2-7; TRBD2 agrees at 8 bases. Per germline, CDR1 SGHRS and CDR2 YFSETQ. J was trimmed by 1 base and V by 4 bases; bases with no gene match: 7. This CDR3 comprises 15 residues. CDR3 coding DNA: TGCGCCAGCAGCGCCTTACTAGCGGCTTCCTACGAGCAGTACTTC. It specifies CASSALLAASYEQYF.

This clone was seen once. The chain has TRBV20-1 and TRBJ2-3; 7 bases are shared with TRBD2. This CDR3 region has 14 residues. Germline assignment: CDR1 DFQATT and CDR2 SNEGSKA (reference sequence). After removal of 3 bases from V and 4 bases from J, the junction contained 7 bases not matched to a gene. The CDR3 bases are TGCAGTGCTAGTCATGCGGGGGTGGCAGATACGCAGTATTTT. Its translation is CSASHAGVADTQYF.

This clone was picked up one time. The CDR3 protein is CASSFRQGGGEAFF. CDR3 bases: TGTGCCAGCAGCTTCAGACAGGGCGGAGGTGAAGCTTTCTTT. The chain joins TRBV7-2 to TRBJ1-1; 7 bases are a match to TRBD1. The length of the CDR3 is 14 residues. Trimming took 3 bases from V and 7 from J; bases not matched to a gene: 8. Germline values: CDR1 SGHTA, CDR2 FQGNSA.